The sequence of this T cell receptor (beta chain) was determined in a study of cytomegalovirus exposure and HLA in healthy donors. Study conclusions and caveats: In the analysis, some V segments, TRBV6-2 and TRBV6-3 included, were excluded as indistinguishable. Most of the CMV-associated TCR beta chains (in a later analysis) appeared to be HLA-restricted. In a later analysis, a genetic analysis reported fewer productive-TCR N-insertions in an Asian-associated ancestry cluster than the cohort average. A highly shared variant cluster was judged a likely technical artifact.

The PCR ran on 60 Vbeta and 13 Jbeta primers. Only in-frame clones appear in the TCRdb table, and some are missing; sequencing was by immunoSEQ multiplex PCR. Found here are some 130,000 clones, over 70% of them singletons; the top ten hold 2.2%. Points on this clone: What it recognizes is unknown.

This CDR3 has 17 residues. Trimming removed 3 bases from V and 6 bases from J; junction bases left unmatched: 10. Looked up from germline, CDR1 is LNHDA and CDR2 is SQIVND (reference sequence). The receptor comes from a man aged 25 to 40 in good health and CMV-seronegative. This rearrangement joins TRBV19 to TRBJ2-3, with 12 bases identical to TRBD2. Sequencing was carried out using PBMCs. CDR3 in amino acids: CASSIGTSGPLGDTQYF. CDR3 coding DNA: TGTGCCAGTAGTATCGGGACTAGCGGGCCCCTAGGGGATACGCAGTATTTT.